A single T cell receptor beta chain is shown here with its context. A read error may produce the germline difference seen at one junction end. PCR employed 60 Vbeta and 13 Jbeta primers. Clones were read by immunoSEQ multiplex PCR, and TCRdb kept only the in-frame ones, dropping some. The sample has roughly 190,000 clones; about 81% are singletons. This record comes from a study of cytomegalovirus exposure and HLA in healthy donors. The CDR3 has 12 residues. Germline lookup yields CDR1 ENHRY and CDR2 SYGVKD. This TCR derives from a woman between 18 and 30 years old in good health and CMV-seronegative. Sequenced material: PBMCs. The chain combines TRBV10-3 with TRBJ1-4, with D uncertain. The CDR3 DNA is TGTGCCATCAGTGCGAGTGAGGAAAGACTGTTTTTT. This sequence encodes CAISASEERLFF.